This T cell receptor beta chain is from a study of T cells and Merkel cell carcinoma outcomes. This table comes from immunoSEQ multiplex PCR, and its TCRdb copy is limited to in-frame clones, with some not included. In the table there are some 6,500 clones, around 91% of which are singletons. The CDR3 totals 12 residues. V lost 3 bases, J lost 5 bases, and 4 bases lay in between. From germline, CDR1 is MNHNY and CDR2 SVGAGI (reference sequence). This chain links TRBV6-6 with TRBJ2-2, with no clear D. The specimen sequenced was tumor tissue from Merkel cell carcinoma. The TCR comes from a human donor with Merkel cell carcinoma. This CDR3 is CASSYRTGELFF. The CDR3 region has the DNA TGTGCCAGCAGTTATAGGACCGGGGAGCTGTTTTTT.